This passage covers 10 T cell receptor beta chains from one sample sequenced in a study of chemoradiotherapy in HPV16-positive cancers. Only in-frame clones appear in the TCRdb table, and some are missing; sequencing was by immunoSEQ multiplex PCR. The repertoire includes roughly 34,000 clones, about 86% of them detected once, and under 2.5% sits in the top ten. The material was blood, obtained from a patient who underwent chemoradiotherapy. These receptors all stem from a human donor with HPV-associated anogenital cancer.

The chain is built from TRBV28 and TRBJ1-2, with 12 bases identical to TRBD1. CDR1 is MDHEN and CDR2 is SYDVKM in the germline V gene. CDR3 length equals 16 residues. Germline trimming cut 5 bases from V and 0 bases from J; bases unmatched to any gene: 4. CDR3 sequence reads: CASSTGQGATNYGYTF. The CDR3 bases are TGTGCCAGCAGTACGGGACAGGGGGCAACTAACTATGGCTACACCTTC.

The chain couples TRBV19 to TRBJ1-6, with TRBD1 matching 9 bases. The V gene end was trimmed by 10 bases and the J gene end by 10 bases; junction bases not matched to a gene: 20. There are 17 residues in the CDR3. The germline V gene has CDR1 LNHDA and CDR2 SQIVND (reference sequence). The CDR3 sequence: CATRGGSEGTGNSPLHF. The CDR3 DNA is TGTGCCACCAGAGGAGGGTCCGAGGGGACAGGGAACTCACCCCTCCACTTT.

The rearrangement joins TRBV10-1 to TRBJ2-7, with D perhaps given as TRBD1 or TRBD2 (5 bases each). This CDR3 has 14 amino acids. V was cut by 0 bases and J by 4 bases, with 10 bases left in between. CDR1 is WNHNN, CDR2 SYGVQD, per germline (reference sequence). This CDR3 is CASSESTWGYEQYF. The CDR3 coding sequence is TGCGCCAGCAGTGAGTCGACGTGGGGGTACGAGCAGTACTTC.

This rearrangement joins TRBV5-1 to TRBJ1-6, with 9 bases matching TRBD1. CDR1 and CDR2 from the germline V gene are SGHRS and YFSETQ. Trimming took 4 bases from V and 7 from J; bases not matched to a gene: 6. This CDR3 contains 15 residues. The CDR3 is CASSHRTGDNSPLHF. CDR3 coding DNA: TGCGCCAGCAGCCACCGGACAGGGGACAATTCACCCCTCCACTTT.

For the CDR3, the DNA is TGTGCCAGCAGGGGTCGGGGCTACACCTTC. Translated, it gives CASRGRGYTF. The V call is TRBV6-6, the J call TRBJ1-2; the D is unclear. Trimming took 6 bases from V and 8 from J, leaving 7 bases between them. Germline V gene sequence: CDR1 MNHNY, CDR2 SVGAGI (reference sequence). The CDR3 length is 10 residues.

The rearrangement joins TRBV5-1 to TRBJ2-2; D not certain. This CDR3 comprises 13 residues. The germline V and J ends were trimmed by 4 bases and 7 bases, with 11 bases remaining between them. CDR1 is SGHRS and CDR2 is YFSETQ in the germline V gene. This CDR3 reads CASSPFEVGELFF. CDR3 DNA sequence: TGCGCCAGCAGCCCCTTTGAAGTCGGGGAGCTGTTTTTT. Based on the CDR3 plus reference TRBV5-1 and TRBJ2-2, the full variable domain is KAGVTQTPRYLIKTRGQQVTLSCSPISGHRSVSWYQQTPGQGLQFLFEYFSETQRNKGNFPGRFSGRQFSNSRSEMNVSTLELGDSALYLCASSPFEVGELFFGEGSRLTVL.

This clone was counted a few times. This sequence joins TRBV18 and TRBJ1-1; 8 positions match TRBD1. The germline gives CDR1 KGHSH, CDR2 LQKENI. This CDR3 comprises 14 residues. Unmatched junction bases numbered 5, after V lost 4 bases and J lost 4 bases. The CDR3 nucleotides are TGTGCCAGCTCACTAGACAGGGGTGGCACTGAAGCTTTCTTT. Protein sequence: CASSLDRGGTEAFF.

The CDR3 nucleotides are TGTGCCAGCTCACCGCCAACAGGGAGTCCCTCTGGAAACACCATATATTTT. Translated, it gives CASSPPTGSPSGNTIYF. The V call is TRBV18, the J call TRBJ1-3; TRBD1 might be the D (6 bases). The CDR3 has 17 amino acids. V lost 3 bases and J lost 0, with 15 bases in between. Germline V gene sequence: CDR1 KGHSH, CDR2 LQKENI. The variable domain in full, completed from reference TRBV18 and TRBJ1-3, reads NAGVMQNPRHLVRRRGQEARLRCSPMKGHSHVYWYRQLPEEGLKFMVYLQKENIIDESGMPKERFSAEFPKEGPSILRIQQVVRGDSAAYFCASSPPTGSPSGNTIYFGEGSWLTVV.

The chain combines TRBV7-8 with TRBJ1-2; D is possibly TRBD1 (6 bases). The length of the CDR3 is 15 residues. Germline CDR1 and CDR2: SGHVS and FQNEAQ. V was pared by 1 base and J by 5 bases, with 14 bases between. CDR3 nucleotide sequence: TGTGCCAGCAGCTTAGACCGGGACACGATTTATGGCTACACCTTC. It specifies CASSLDRDTIYGYTF. Combining the CDR3 with reference TRBV7-8 and TRBJ1-2 gives the whole variable domain GAGVSQSPRYKVAKRGQDVALRCDPISGHVSLFWYQQALGQGPEFLTYFQNEAQLDKSGLPSDRFFAERPEGSVSTLKIQRTQQEDSAVYLCASSLDRDTIYGYTFGSGTRLTVV.

There are a few counts of this clone. The rearrangement links TRBV29-1 to TRBJ1-5; D perhaps matches TRBD1 (5 bases). Trimming took 4 bases from V and 3 from J, leaving 13 bases between them. Germline lookup yields CDR1 SQVTM and CDR2 ANQGSEA. There are 14 residues in the CDR3. The CDR3 region has the DNA TGCAGCGTTGTAGCCGACAGCCCCAATCAGCCCCAGCATTTT. Protein product: CSVVADSPNQPQHF.